The sequence of this T cell receptor beta chain was determined in a study of a mutant IDH1 vaccine in newly diagnosed glioma. Study as a whole: Patients were started on vaccination 4-6 weeks after radiotherapy alone, or with temozolomide cycles.

The data were produced by immunoSEQ multiplex PCR, yet TCRdb's version contains in-frame clones alone and is incomplete. Altogether around 28,000 clones are present, more than 70% being singletons, with the ten largest covering around 20%. Time point defined: week 5, during vaccination. With topical imiquimod, each dose of the vaccine consisted of 300 ug of mutant IDH1 20-mer peptide. In regard to this clone: Its antigen is still unknown.

V lost 3 bases and J lost 7; bases outside the gene matches: 8. The CDR3 totals 14 residues. The V gene's germline CDR1 is MGHDK and CDR2 SYGVNS. General study findings and limits: Pseudoprogression appeared unlinked to shifts in leading peripheral T cell clonotypes. Vaccine-induced immune responses were detected in around 92% of patients.

The chain uses TRBV25-1 and TRBJ2-7; 8 bases are a match to TRBD1. The sample here was PBMCs, taken from a glioma patient whose treatment included an IDH1 peptide vaccine. This sequence originates from a man aged 18-30 years with glioma. The CDR3, as DNA: TGTGCCAGCAGTGACGGCAGGGGGCTGGAAGAGCAGTACTTC. Its translation: CASSDGRGLEEQYF.